The clone carrying this TCR beta chain came up a few times. The antigen is not known. This record comes from a study of identical twins. Findings and limits, study-wide: One should note that invariant MAIT and iNKT cells could partly confound zero-insertion analyses.

TCRdb independently ran MiXCR on the 5' RACE reads; one entry per CDR3 protein. The sample lists about 900,000 distinct CDR3 sequences, 9% to 15% occurring once. This CDR3 comprises 16 residues. Looked up from germline, CDR1 is MNHEY and CDR2 is SVGAGI. Trimming pared 2 bases from V and 4 bases from J, leaving 17 bases between. These records were also assigned to another study, of yellow fever vaccine responses in identical twins.

This rearrangement joins TRBV6-5 to TRBJ2-5, with D tentatively TRBD2 (7 bases). This sequence originates from a woman in her late teens or twenties in good health. The sample was PBMCs. The CDR3 protein is CASSYSLGGGRETQYF. In DNA, the CDR3 is TGTGCCAGCAGTTACAGCCTAGGGGGGGGTAGAGAGACCCAGTACTTC.